The sequence of this T cell receptor (beta chain) was determined in a study of cytomegalovirus exposure and HLA in healthy donors. Overall study findings and caveats: A link between a missense DCLRE1C variant and TCR beta V- and J-gene trimming emerged from a later analysis.

Regarding donors, all were healthy bone marrow donors. Remarks on this clone: Antigen unknown.

The CDR3 extends over 15 amino acids. Germline values: CDR1 SGHTA, CDR2 FQGTGA. Trimming removed 1 base at V and 4 bases at J, with 13 bases between. 13 Jbeta primers and 60 Vbeta primers were used for the PCR. As handled by the study authors: Roughly 80 million unique TCR beta chains, roughly 11 million of them shared, were counted by a later analysis. Produced via immunoSEQ multiplex PCR; TCRdb's table is partial and in-frame only. V and J calls plus clone size are reproduced from that table; the DNA served to infer D and trimming. Among roughly 130,000 clones listed, less than 80% were seen once. The sequenced sample was PBMCs. The TCR was taken from a woman aged 45-65 years in good health and CMV-seropositive. V usage is TRBV7-3 and J usage is TRBJ2-5; a weak D match, TRBD1 (6 bases). CDR3 amino acids: CASSLNAGARETQYF. Here the CDR3 DNA reads TGTGCCAGCAGCTTAAATGCAGGGGCGCGAGAGACCCAGTACTTC.